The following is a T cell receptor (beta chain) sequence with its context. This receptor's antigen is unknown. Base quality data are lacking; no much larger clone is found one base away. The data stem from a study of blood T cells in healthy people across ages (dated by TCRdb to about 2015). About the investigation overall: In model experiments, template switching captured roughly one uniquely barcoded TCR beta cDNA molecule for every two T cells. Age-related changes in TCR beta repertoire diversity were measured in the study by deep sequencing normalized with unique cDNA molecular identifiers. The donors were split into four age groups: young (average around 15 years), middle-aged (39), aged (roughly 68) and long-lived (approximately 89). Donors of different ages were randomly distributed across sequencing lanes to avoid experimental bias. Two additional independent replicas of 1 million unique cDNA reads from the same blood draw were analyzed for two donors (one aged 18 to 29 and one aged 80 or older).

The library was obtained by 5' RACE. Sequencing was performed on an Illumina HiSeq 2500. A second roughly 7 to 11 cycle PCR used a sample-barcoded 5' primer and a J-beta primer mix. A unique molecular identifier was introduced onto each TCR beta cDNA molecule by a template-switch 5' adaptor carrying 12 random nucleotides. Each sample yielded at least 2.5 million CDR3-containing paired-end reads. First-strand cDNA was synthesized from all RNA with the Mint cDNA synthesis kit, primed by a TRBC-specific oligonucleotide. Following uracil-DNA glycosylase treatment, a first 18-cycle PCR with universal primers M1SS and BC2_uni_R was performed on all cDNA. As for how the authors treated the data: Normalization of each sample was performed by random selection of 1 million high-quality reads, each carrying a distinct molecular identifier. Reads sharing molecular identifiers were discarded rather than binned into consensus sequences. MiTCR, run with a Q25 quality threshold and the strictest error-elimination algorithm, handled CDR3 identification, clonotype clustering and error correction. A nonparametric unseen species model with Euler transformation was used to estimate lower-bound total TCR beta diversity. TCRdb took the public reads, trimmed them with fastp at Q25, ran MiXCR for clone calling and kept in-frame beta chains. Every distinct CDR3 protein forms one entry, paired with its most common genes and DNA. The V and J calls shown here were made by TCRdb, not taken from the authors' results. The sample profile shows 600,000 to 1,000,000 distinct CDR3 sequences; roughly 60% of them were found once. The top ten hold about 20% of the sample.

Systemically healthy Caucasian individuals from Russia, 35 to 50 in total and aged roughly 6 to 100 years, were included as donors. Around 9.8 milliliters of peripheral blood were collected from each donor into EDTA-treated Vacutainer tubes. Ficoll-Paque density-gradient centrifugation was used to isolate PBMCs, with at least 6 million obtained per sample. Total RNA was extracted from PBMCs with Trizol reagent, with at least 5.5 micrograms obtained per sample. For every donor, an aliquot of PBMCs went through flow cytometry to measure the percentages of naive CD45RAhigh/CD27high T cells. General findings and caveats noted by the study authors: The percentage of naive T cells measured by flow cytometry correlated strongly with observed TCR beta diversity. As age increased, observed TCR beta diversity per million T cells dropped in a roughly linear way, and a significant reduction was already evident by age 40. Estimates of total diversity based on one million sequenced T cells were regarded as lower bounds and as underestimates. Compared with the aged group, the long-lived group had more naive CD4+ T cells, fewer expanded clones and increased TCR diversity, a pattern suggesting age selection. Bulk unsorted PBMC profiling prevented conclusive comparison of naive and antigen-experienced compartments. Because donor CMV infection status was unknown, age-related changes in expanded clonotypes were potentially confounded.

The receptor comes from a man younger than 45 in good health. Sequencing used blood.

CDR3 loop: CASSVDSINEQFF. The DNA sequence is TGTGCCAGCAGCGTAGATTCGATAAATGAGCAGTTCTTC. Recombination linked TRBV9 to TRBJ2-1, with the D gene not confidently named. At the junction V is shortened by 0 bases and J by 7 bases, with 8 bases in between. The germline V gene yields SGDLS for CDR1 and YYNGEE for CDR2. Spanning cysteine to phenylalanine, the CDR3 consists of 13 amino acids. Only the CDR3 DNA is retained, 39 bases long and in frame from the first base.